The 3 T cell receptor beta chains reported below all come from one sample, sequenced in a study of identical twins. TCRdb recomputed calls from the 5' RACE reads with MiXCR, one row per CDR3 protein. This sample has 1.5 million to 2 million distinct CDR3 sequences, with about 32% found just once. What was sequenced was cord blood. Source of these receptors: a newborn girl in good health.

V is TRBV7-9 and J is TRBJ2-7; D may correspond to TRBD1 or TRBD2 (5 bases each). V was pared by 3 bases and J by 5 bases, with 14 bases between. CDR1 is SEHNR, CDR2 FQNEAQ, per germline (reference sequence). The CDR3 length is 14 residues. The DNA for the CDR3 is TGTGCCAGCAGCTTTCCGGGGCTTAGGAACGAGCAGTACTTC. Translated, it gives CASSFPGLRNEQYF. Filled out from reference TRBV7-9 and TRBJ2-7, the complete variable domain reads DTGVSQNPRHKITKRGQNVTFRCDPISEHNRLYWYRQTLGQGPEFLTYFQNEAQLEKSRLLSDRFSAERPKGSFSTLEIQRTEQGDSAMYLCASSFPGLRNEQYFGPGTRLTVT.

This clonotype was counted between two and nine times. The CDR3 loop is CASSLAGQQGGYTF. The CDR3 region has the DNA TGCGCCAGCAGCTTGGCCGGACAGCAGGGGGGCTACACCTTC. The chain recombines TRBV5-1 with TRBJ1-2; tentatively, D is TRBD1 (6 bases). V shed 0 bases and J shed 8 bases, with 14 bases lying between them. The CDR3 totals 14 residues. Per germline, CDR1 SGHRS and CDR2 YFSETQ.

The rearrangement uses TRBV5-1 and TRBJ2-3; 8 positions agree with TRBD2. The CDR3 is 15 residues long. The germline V gene encodes CDR1 SGHRS and CDR2 YFSETQ. Trimming at V came to 3 bases and at J to 5 bases, leaving 8 bases not matched to a gene. CDR3 DNA sequence: TGCGCCAGCAGCTCCAAGCGGGAGACAGGAGATACGCAGTATTTT. Amino acids: CASSSKRETGDTQYF.